These T cell receptor beta chains were read from a single sample in a study of blood T cells in healthy people across ages. TCRdb re-called the 5' RACE reads through MiXCR, storing one row per CDR3 protein. The sample records approximately 850,000 distinct CDR3 sequences, under 55% being singletons. The material sequenced was blood. The receptors originated from a man aged 55 to 69 in good health. Each CDR3 is given with its conserved first and last residue. A D gene is named only where the DNA matches it firmly. Where a row states a size, it is once, few, many or the class of an expanded clone; other rows omit it.

V gene,J gene,clone size,D gene,CDR3 protein
TRBV20-1,TRBJ2-1,-,-,CSASLFGATGEQFF
TRBV5-1,TRBJ1-2,few,-,CASSFFSENYGYTF
TRBV18,TRBJ1-4,-,-,CASSPRLGDNEKLFF
TRBV10-3,TRBJ2-6,-,-,CAIGAGVGSGANVLTF
TRBV3-1,-,-,-,CASSQGTGSHEQYF
TRBV7-2,TRBJ1-1,few,-,CASSLEMSTEAFF
TRBV7-6,TRBJ2-1,-,-,CASWAEGTYNEQFF
TRBV7-2,TRBJ2-3,-,-,CASSLIEPPDTQYF
TRBV4-3,TRBJ2-1,-,TRBD2,CASSQASGGKNEQFF
TRBV20-1,-,-,-,CSASGFGNPYEQYF
TRBV4-1,TRBJ2-5,-,-,CASSQAHREAETQYF
TRBV20-1,TRBJ2-1,-,TRBD2,CSAAPGLGLVHEQFF
TRBV7-2,TRBJ2-7,-,TRBD2,CASIQTSGATRYEQYF
TRBV29-1,TRBJ2-3,-,-,CSVPWGDTQYF
TRBV9,TRBJ2-1,few,-,CASSVAGGPNNEQFF
TRBV6-5,TRBJ2-3,few,-,CASSYSRSTDTQYF
TRBV14,TRBJ1-2,-,-,CASSSDWYGYTF
TRBV5-5,TRBJ2-1,few,-,CASSPFAGASYNEQFF
TRBV20-1,TRBJ2-3,few,-,CSAPRSGLDTQYF
TRBV30,TRBJ2-1,-,TRBD2,CAWSTGLANNEQFF
TRBV20-1,TRBJ2-1,-,TRBD2,CSARRPSGVVDEQFF